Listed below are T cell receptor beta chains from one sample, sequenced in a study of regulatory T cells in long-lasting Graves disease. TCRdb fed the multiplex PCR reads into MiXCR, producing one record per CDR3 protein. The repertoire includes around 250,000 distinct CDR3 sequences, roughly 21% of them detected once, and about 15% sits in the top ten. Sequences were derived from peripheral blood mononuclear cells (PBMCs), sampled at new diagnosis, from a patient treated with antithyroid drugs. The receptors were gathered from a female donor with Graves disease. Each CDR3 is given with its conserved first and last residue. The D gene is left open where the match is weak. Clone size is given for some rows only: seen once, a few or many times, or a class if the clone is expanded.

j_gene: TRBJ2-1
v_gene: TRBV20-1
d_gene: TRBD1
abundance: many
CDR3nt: TGCAGTGCTATGAGGACAGGGGGCTACAATGAGCAGTTCTTC
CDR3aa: CSAMRTGGYNEQFF

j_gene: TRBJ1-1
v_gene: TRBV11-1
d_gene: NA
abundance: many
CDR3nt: TGTGCCACCCACAGGAACACTGAAGCTTTCTTT
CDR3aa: CATHRNTEAFF

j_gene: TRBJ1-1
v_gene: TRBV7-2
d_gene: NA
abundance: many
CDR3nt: TGTGCCAGCAGCTGGGCTAGGGGGACGAACACTGAAGCTTTCTTT
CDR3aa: CASSWARGTNTEAFF

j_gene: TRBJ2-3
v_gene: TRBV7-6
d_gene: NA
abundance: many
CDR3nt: TGTGCCAGCAGCTTAGCAACCAGGCGAGATACGCAGTATTTT
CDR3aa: CASSLATRRDTQYF

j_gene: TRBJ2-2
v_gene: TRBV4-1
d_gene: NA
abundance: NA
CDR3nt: TGCGCCAGCAGTATTCACCCAGGGGCCGGCACCGGGGAGCTGTTTTTT
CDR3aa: CASSIHPGAGTGELFF

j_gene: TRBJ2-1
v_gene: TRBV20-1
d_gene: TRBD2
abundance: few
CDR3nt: TGCAGTGCTAGCCCCACCAGCGGGGGTATAAGCTCCTACAATGAGCAGTTCTTC
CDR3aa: CSASPTSGGISSYNEQFF

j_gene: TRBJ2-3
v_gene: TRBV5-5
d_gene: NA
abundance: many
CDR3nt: TGTGCCAGCGGGGAAGGGGCAGATACGCAGTATTTT
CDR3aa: CASGEGADTQYF

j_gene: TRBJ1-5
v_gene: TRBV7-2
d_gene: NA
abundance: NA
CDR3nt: TGTGCCAGCAGCTGGGGCAGCGGGCGGCCCCAGCATTTT
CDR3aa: CASSWGSGRPQHF

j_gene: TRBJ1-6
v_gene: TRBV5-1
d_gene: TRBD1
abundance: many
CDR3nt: TGCGCCAGCAGCACCGACAGGGTTCCCTCACCCCTCCACTTT
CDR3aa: CASSTDRVPSPLHF

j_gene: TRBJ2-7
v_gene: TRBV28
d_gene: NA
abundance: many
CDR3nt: TGTGCCAGCCGAGACGATTACGAGCAGTACTTC
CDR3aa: CASRDDYEQYF